These 27 T cell receptor beta chains were all obtained from the same sample, sequenced in a study of T cell clones after liver transplantation. The repertoire was sequenced with immunoSEQ multiplex PCR; TCRdb's copy has only in-frame clones and lacks some. Altogether tens of thousands of clones are present, around four fifths being singletons, with the ten largest covering approximately 0.47%. The sequencing here drew on CD4+ T cells from blood, taken almost 47 months after liver transplant. Receptors originate from a human patient who received a liver transplant. Some of these T cells may belong to the graft donor.

The rearrangement joins TRBV9 to TRBJ2-3; no clear D. Germline V gene sequence: CDR1 SGDLS, CDR2 YYNGEE. The V gene lost 2 bases and the J gene lost 4 bases, with 14 bases spanning the gap. The CDR3 totals 15 residues. The CDR3 reads CASSVGLLSPDTQYF. CDR3 nucleotide sequence: TGTGCCAGCAGCGTCGGTCTCTTGAGTCCAGATACGCAGTATTTT.

The chain employs TRBV5-1 and TRBJ2-1; TRBD2 matches 12 bases. The CDR3 sequence is 16 residues long. The germline gives CDR1 SGHRS, CDR2 YFSETQ. V dropped 4 bases and J dropped 8; count of bases not matched to a gene: 10. The CDR3 DNA follows: TGCGCCAGCAGCGAACAACTAGCGGGAGGAGGTTATGAGCAGTTCTTC. Amino acid sequence: CASSEQLAGGGYEQFF.

This chain joins TRBV5-4 and TRBJ1-2; 8 positions agree with TRBD1. The CDR3 has 13 residues. V lost 4 bases and J lost 7; bases outside the gene matches: 6. Germline V gene lookup returns CDR1 SGHNT and CDR2 YYREEE (reference sequence). This CDR3 reads CASSPGRGRGYTF. The CDR3 nucleotides are TGTGCCAGCAGCCCTGGCAGGGGGCGTGGCTACACCTTC.

In DNA, the CDR3 is TGTGCCAGCAGTCGCGAGGTTAGGAACACTGAAGCTTTCTTT. This encodes CASSREVRNTEAFF. This rearrangement joins TRBV28 to TRBJ1-1; D remains unclear. Germline CDR1 reads MDHEN; CDR2 reads SYDVKM. The CDR3 loop spans 14 amino acids. The germline V and J ends were trimmed by 5 bases and 1 base, with 11 bases remaining between them.

The chain couples TRBV28 to TRBJ1-5; D remains ambiguous. The germline V gene encodes CDR1 MDHEN and CDR2 SYDVKM. This CDR3 spans 16 amino acids. V was cut by 8 bases and J by 0 bases, with 17 bases left in between. CDR3 DNA: TGTGCCAGCCTTCGCCCGAACTACTATAGCAATCAGCCCCAGCATTTT. Its translation is CASLRPNYYSNQPQHF.

This clone showed up just a few times. This CDR3 reads CASSPGTGSRSFF. As DNA, the CDR3 is TGTGCCAGCAGCCCCGGGACAGGGTCGAGGTCTTTCTTT. This chain uses TRBV5-5 with TRBJ1-1; 9 bases map to TRBD1. V shed 4 bases and J 12 bases; nucleotides not matched to a gene: 10. Germline CDR1 is SGHKS and CDR2 is YYEKEE (reference sequence). The length of the CDR3 is 13 residues.

This clone was picked up a small number of times. The rearrangement joins TRBV7-2 to TRBJ2-2; 7 bases line up with TRBD2. Germline V lookup: CDR1 SGHTA, CDR2 FQGNSA. This CDR3 comprises 16 residues. J lost 4 bases, V lost 5 bases, and 10 bases had no gene match. The CDR3 bases are TGTGCCAGCAGCCCCTCGGGGGGACGGCGCACCGGGGAGCTGTTTTTT. Protein product: CASSPSGGRRTGELFF. The full variable domain, completed using reference TRBV7-2 and TRBJ2-2, is GAGVSQSPSNKVTEKGKDVELRCDPISGHTALYWYRQSLGQGLEFLIYFQGNSAPDKSGLPSDRFSAERTGGSVSTLTIQRTQQEDSAVYLCASSPSGGRRTGELFFGEGSRLTVL.

The rearrangement links TRBV5-1 to TRBJ2-5, with TRBD1 matching over 12 bases. This CDR3 has 19 amino acids. Germline lookup yields CDR1 SGHRS and CDR2 YFSETQ. V dropped 0 bases and J dropped 5; count of bases not matched to a gene: 14. The CDR3 loop reads CASSLEGLPGQGAGETQYF. The CDR3 DNA reads TGCGCCAGCAGCTTGGAGGGATTGCCGGGACAGGGGGCTGGGGAGACCCAGTACTTC.

The chain couples TRBV6-1 to TRBJ1-5; the D gene is possibly TRBD1 (6 bases). From germline, CDR1 is MNHNS and CDR2 SASEGT. Trimming removed 5 bases at V and 12 bases at J, with 17 bases between. The CDR3 length is 13 residues. For the CDR3, the DNA is TGTGCCAGCAGTCAACAGGGATCGGGCCTCCAGCATTTT. The encoded protein is CASSQQGSGLQHF.

The chain has TRBV30 and TRBJ2-4, with D perhaps being TRBD1 or TRBD2 (5 bases each). Germline V lookup: CDR1 GTSNPN, CDR2 SVGIG (reference sequence). The V end was cut by 6 bases, the J end by 0 bases, with 9 bases between. This CDR3 is built from 13 residues. The CDR3 nucleotides read TGTGCCTGTGAGGGGATAGCCAAAAACATTCAGTACTTC. Translating it yields CACEGIAKNIQYF.

The chain's CDR3 is CASSILKVAGDNEQFF. The CDR3 DNA reads as TGTGCCAGTAGTATATTGAAGGTAGCGGGAGACAATGAGCAGTTCTTC. This chain links TRBV19 with TRBJ2-1, with 9 bases lining up with TRBD2. Per germline, CDR1 LNHDA and CDR2 SQIVND (reference sequence). Germline trimming cut 2 bases from V and 5 bases from J; bases unmatched to any gene: 7. The CDR3 runs 16 residues.

V and J are TRBV6-5 and TRBJ2-2, with 8 bases fitting TRBD1. The CDR3 spans 14 residues. V shed 6 bases and J 5 bases; nucleotides not matched to a gene: 5. In germline, CDR1 is MNHEY, CDR2 SVGAGI. CDR3 sequence: CASSRTGRTGELFF. In DNA, the CDR3 is TGTGCCAGCAGCAGGACAGGGAGGACCGGGGAGCTGTTTTTT.

V gene TRBV28 combines with J gene TRBJ1-1, with D uncertain. Germline assignment: CDR1 MDHEN and CDR2 SYDVKM. CDR3 length: 14 amino acids. Trimming cost V 2 bases and J 3 bases, with 10 bases left between them. CDR3 nucleotides: TGTGCCAGCAGTTTAGGCGGCGGGCACACTGAAGCTTTCTTT. Its translation: CASSLGGGHTEAFF.

This sequence joins TRBV9 and TRBJ2-1, with D maybe TRBD2 (5 bases). CDR1 and CDR2 from the germline V gene are SGDLS and YYNGEE. There are 18 residues in the CDR3. Trimming took off 0 bases at V and 1 base at J, with 17 bases between the two ends. As DNA, the CDR3 is TGTGCCAGCAGCGTAGCTGTAGCTAGCTCCAGGTCCTACAATGAGCAGTTCTTC. Translated: CASSVAVASSRSYNEQFF. The full variable domain, with the rest looked up from reference TRBV9 and TRBJ2-1, is DSGVTQTPKHLITATGQRVTLRCSPRSGDLSVYWYQQSLDQGLQFLIQYYNGEERAKGNILERFSAQQFPDLHSELNLSSLELGDSALYFCASSVAVASSRSYNEQFFGPGTRLTVL.

This sequence joins TRBV7-9 and TRBJ2-3, with a possible D match to TRBD2 (5 bases). Germline CDR1 SEHNR, CDR2 FQNEAQ (reference sequence). The CDR3 has 14 residues. V was trimmed by 5 bases and J by 6 bases, leaving 15 bases between them. The CDR3 region is CASSTRTGWDTQYF. The CDR3 DNA sequence: TGTGCCAGCAGCACCCGGACTGGCTGGGATACGCAGTATTTT.

The count of this clone is one. The rearrangement uses TRBV5-1 and TRBJ2-7, with TRBD2 matching 7 bases. The CDR3 sequence is 14 residues long. The germline CDR1 and CDR2 sequences are SGHRS and YFSETQ. J gave up 7 bases and V 0 bases, and 7 bases lay outside the gene matches. CDR3 sequence (DNA): TGCGCCAGCAGCTTGGGGCTAGCGGTCGGTGAGCAGTACTTC. Translating gives CASSLGLAVGEQYF.

In regard to this clone: The sample has other DNA sequences that encode this CDR3 too. V gene TRBV20-1 combines with J gene TRBJ2-3; D gene ambiguous. The CDR3 is made up of 11 amino acids. Germline V gene sequence: CDR1 DFQATT, CDR2 SNEGSKA (reference sequence). The V and J ends lost 1 base and 5 bases respectively, with 4 bases between them. This CDR3 is CSARGVDTQYF. CDR3 nucleotide sequence: TGCAGTGCTAGAGGGGTAGATACGCAGTATTTT.

V gene TRBV28 combines with J gene TRBJ1-5, with unresolved D. V dropped 7 bases and J dropped 0 bases, with 16 bases sitting between them. This CDR3 is built from 16 residues. The V gene's germline CDR1 is MDHEN and CDR2 SYDVKM. The CDR3 loop is CASTPRAIYSNQPQHF. The DNA of the CDR3 is TGTGCCAGCACCCCACGGGCAATCTATAGCAATCAGCCCCAGCATTTT. The full variable domain, rest sourced from reference TRBV28 and TRBJ1-5, is DVKVTQSSRYLVKRTGEKVFLECVQDMDHENMFWYRQDPGLGLRLIYFSYDVKMKEKGDIPEGYSVSREKKERFSLILESASTNQTSMYLCASTPRAIYSNQPQHFGDGTRLSIL.

This chain links TRBV5-8 with TRBJ2-1; a possible D gene is TRBD2 (5 bases). The CDR3 has 16 amino acids. The germline V gene encodes CDR1 SGHTS and CDR2 YDEGEE. Trimming left V 1 base short and J 0 bases short, with 11 bases between. The CDR3, as DNA: TGTGCCAGCAGCTTGTTAGTGGGGAGCTCCTACAATGAGCAGTTCTTC. This translates into CASSLLVGSSYNEQFF. The entire variable domain, with the rest obtained from reference TRBV5-8 and TRBJ2-1, is as follows: EAGVTQSPTHLIKTRGQQATLRCSPISGHTSVYWYQQALGLGLQFLLWYDEGEERNRGNFPPRFSGRQFPNYSSELNVNALELEDSALYLCASSLLVGSSYNEQFFGPGTRLTVL.

V usage is TRBV18 and J usage is TRBJ2-2; D perhaps matches TRBD1 (5 bases). This CDR3 region has 16 residues. The V and J ends lost 0 bases and 2 bases respectively, with 10 bases between them. CDR1 is KGHSH and CDR2 is LQKENI in the germline V gene. CDR3 region: CASSPPQGGNTGELFF. DNA of the CDR3: TGTGCCAGCTCACCACCCCAGGGCGGTAACACCGGGGAGCTGTTTTTT. Combining the CDR3 with reference TRBV18 and TRBJ2-2 gives the whole variable domain NAGVMQNPRHLVRRRGQEARLRCSPMKGHSHVYWYRQLPEEGLKFMVYLQKENIIDESGMPKERFSAEFPKEGPSILRIQQVVRGDSAAYFCASSPPQGGNTGELFFGEGSRLTVL.

V usage is TRBV30 and J usage is TRBJ2-7, with 13 bases identical to TRBD2. Germline V lookup: CDR1 GTSNPN, CDR2 SVGIG (reference sequence). CDR3 length: 13 amino acids. Trimming took 2 bases from V and 7 from J; bases not matched to a gene: 2. The CDR3 DNA sequence: TGTGCCTGGAGTCAGGGACTAGCGGGAGAGCAGTACTTC. Translated: CAWSQGLAGEQYF.

This rearrangement joins TRBV7-2 to TRBJ1-5, with D possibly TRBD1 on 5 matching bases. Per the germline V gene, CDR1 is SGHTA and CDR2 is FQGNSA. Trimming took 4 bases from V and 4 from J, leaving 11 bases between them. The CDR3 extends over 14 amino acids. CDR3 amino acids: CASSSGTGNQPQHF. The CDR3 DNA follows: TGTGCCAGCAGCTCCGGGACGGGGAATCAGCCCCAGCATTTT.

The V call is TRBV11-2, the J call TRBJ2-4, with unresolved D. CDR1 and CDR2 (germline): SGHAT, FQNNGV. CDR3 length: 17 residues. With 5 bases removed from V and 0 bases from J, the gap between germline ends came to 17 bases. The CDR3 sequence: CASSLSADLAAKNIQYF. In DNA, the CDR3 is TGTGCCAGCAGCCTCTCGGCGGATCTTGCAGCCAAAAACATTCAGTACTTC.

V and J are TRBV30 and TRBJ1-2, with D maybe TRBD1 (5 bases). Germline V gene sequence: CDR1 GTSNPN, CDR2 SVGIG (reference sequence). Trimming removed 7 bases at V and 4 bases at J, with 10 bases between. The CDR3 loop spans 11 amino acids. The CDR3 is CASPGFYGYTF. DNA for the CDR3: TGTGCCTCCCCAGGGTTCTATGGCTACACCTTC.

The rearrangement links TRBV7-9 to TRBJ1-3; D not certain. The CDR3 length is 15 residues. V was cut by 5 bases and J by 8 bases, with 19 bases left in between. Looked up from germline, CDR1 is SEHNR and CDR2 is FQNEAQ (reference sequence). As DNA, the CDR3 is TGTGCCAGCAGCCTGCATGGGTCCGGAGGACACACCATATATTTT. Its translation is CASSLHGSGGHTIYF. The full variable domain, its missing parts supplied by reference TRBV7-9 and TRBJ1-3, is DTGVSQNPRHKITKRGQNVTFRCDPISEHNRLYWYRQTLGQGPEFLTYFQNEAQLEKSRLLSDRFSAERPKGSFSTLEIQRTEQGDSAMYLCASSLHGSGGHTIYFGEGSWLTVV.

This sequence joins TRBV5-1 and TRBJ2-5, with D unclear. The CDR3 is made up of 14 amino acids. The germline V gene encodes CDR1 SGHRS and CDR2 YFSETQ. V was trimmed by 0 bases and J by 2 bases, leaving 8 bases between them. The CDR3 DNA follows: TGCGCCAGCAGCTTGGCACAGCCTCAAGAGACCCAGTACTTC. Translation: CASSLAQPQETQYF.

This clone came up a few times. J is TRBJ2-1 and V is TRBV9; D is uncertain. The CDR3 has 15 residues. Looked up from germline, CDR1 is SGDLS and CDR2 is YYNGEE. Trimming left V 3 bases short and J 6 bases short, with 16 bases between. The CDR3 region is CASSGANLGSNEQFF. The CDR3 DNA reads as TGTGCCAGCAGCGGGGCCAATTTGGGGTCCAATGAGCAGTTCTTC.